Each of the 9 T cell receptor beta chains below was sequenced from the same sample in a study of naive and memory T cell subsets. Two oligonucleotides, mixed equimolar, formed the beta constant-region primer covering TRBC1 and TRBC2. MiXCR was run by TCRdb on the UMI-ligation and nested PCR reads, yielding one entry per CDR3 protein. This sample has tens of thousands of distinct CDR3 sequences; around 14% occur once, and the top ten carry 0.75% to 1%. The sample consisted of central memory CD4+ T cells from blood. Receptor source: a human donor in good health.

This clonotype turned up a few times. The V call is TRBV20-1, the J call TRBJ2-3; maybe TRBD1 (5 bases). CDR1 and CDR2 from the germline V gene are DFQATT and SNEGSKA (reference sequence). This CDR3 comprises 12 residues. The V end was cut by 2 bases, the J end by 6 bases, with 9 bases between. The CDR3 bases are TGCAGTGCTAGACCAGCAGGGGATACGCAGTATTTT. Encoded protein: CSARPAGDTQYF.

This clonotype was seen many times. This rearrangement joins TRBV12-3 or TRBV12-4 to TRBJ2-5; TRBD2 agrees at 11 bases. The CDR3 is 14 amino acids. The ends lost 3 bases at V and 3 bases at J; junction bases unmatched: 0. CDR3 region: CASSLTSGKETQYF. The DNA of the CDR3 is TGTGCCAGCAGTTTGACTAGCGGGAAAGAGACCCAGTACTTC.

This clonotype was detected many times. The CDR3 DNA follows: TGTGCCAGCAGCCAGAGTCTACAGGGGGGGCAGTACTTC. The encoded protein is CASSQSLQGGQYF. The J gene is TRBJ2-7, the V gene TRBV14, with 8 bases that match TRBD1. Trimming removed 3 bases from V and 9 bases from J; junction bases left unmatched: 7. CDR3 size: 13 residues. Per the germline V gene, CDR1 is SGHDN and CDR2 is FVKESK.

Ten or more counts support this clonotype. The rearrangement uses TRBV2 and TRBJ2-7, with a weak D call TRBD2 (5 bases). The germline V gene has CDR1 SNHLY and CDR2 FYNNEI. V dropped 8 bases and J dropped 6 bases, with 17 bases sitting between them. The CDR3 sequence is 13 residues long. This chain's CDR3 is CASGSYGVGEQYF. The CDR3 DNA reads TGTGCCAGCGGTAGCTACGGGGTGGGCGAGCAGTACTTC.

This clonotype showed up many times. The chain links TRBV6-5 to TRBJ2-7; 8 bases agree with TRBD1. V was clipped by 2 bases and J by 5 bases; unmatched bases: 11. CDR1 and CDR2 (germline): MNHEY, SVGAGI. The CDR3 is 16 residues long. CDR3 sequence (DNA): TGTGCCAGCAGTTACCCGATAGGACAGGGTCGCGACGAGCAGTACTTC. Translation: CASSYPIGQGRDEQYF.

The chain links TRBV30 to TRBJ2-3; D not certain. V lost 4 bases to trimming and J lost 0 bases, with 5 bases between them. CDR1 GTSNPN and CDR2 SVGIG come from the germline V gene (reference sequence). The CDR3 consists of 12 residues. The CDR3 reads CAWTSSTDTQYF. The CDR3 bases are TGTGCCTGGACCTCTAGCACAGATACGCAGTATTTT. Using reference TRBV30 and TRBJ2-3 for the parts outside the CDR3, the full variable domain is SQTIHQWPATLVQPVGSPLSLECTVEGTSNPNLYWYRQAAGRGLQLLFYSVGIGQISSEVPQNLSASRPQDRQFILSSKKLLLSDSGFYLCAWTSSTDTQYFGPGTRLTVL.

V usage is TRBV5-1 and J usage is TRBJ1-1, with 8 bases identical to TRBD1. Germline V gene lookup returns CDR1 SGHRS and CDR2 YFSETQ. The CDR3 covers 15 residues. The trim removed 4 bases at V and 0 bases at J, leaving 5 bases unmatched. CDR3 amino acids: CASSIGQGMNTEAFF. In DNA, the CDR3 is TGCGCCAGCAGCATCGGACAGGGTATGAACACTGAAGCTTTCTTT.

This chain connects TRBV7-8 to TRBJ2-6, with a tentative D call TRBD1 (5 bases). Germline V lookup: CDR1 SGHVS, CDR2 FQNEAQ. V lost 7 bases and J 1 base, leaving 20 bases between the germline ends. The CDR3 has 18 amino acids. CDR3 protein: CASNPQTTANSGANVLTF. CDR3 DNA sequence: TGTGCCAGCAACCCTCAGACGACAGCAAATTCTGGGGCCAACGTCCTGACTTTC.

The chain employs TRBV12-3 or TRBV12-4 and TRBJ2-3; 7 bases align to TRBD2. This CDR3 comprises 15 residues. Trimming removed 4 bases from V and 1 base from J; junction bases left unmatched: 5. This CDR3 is CASSSGRGGTDTQYF. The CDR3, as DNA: TGTGCCAGCAGTTCCGGTCGGGGGGGCACAGATACGCAGTATTTT.